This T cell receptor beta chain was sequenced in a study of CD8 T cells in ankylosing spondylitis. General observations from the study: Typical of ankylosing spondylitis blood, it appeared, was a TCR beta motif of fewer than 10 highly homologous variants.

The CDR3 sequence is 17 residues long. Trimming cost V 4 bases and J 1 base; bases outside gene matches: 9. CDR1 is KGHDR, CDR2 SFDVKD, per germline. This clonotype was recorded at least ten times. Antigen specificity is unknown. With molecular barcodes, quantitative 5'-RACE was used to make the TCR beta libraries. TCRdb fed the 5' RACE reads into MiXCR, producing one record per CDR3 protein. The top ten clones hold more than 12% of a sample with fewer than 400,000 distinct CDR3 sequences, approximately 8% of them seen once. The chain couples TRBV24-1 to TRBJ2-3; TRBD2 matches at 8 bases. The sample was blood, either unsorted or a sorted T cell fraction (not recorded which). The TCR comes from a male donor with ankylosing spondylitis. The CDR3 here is CATSEGGLARGTDTQYF. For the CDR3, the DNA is TGTGCCACCAGTGAGGGAGGACTAGCTCGTGGCACAGATACGCAGTATTTT.